This record looks at one T cell receptor (beta chain) sequence and its context. The CDR3 runs 13 residues. The germline V gene encodes CDR1 SGDLS and CDR2 YYNGEE. The trim removed 5 bases at V and 7 bases at J, leaving 1 base unmatched. Assay: immunoSEQ multiplex PCR; the TCRdb copy retains only in-frame clones and omits some. The table includes about 7,700 clones, more than 70% detected once. This entry is derived from a study of preoperative IRX-2 immunotherapy in early breast cancer. Treatment: preoperative locoregional IRX-2 cytokine immunotherapy. Samples came from a phase Ib trial of preoperative locoregional IRX-2 cytokine immunotherapy.

The sequence was obtained from a human donor with breast cancer. The starting material was tumor tissue, obtained after IRX-2 immunotherapy. The rearrangement uses TRBV9 and TRBJ2-1; 12 bases line up with TRBD2. The DNA for the CDR3 is TGTGCCAGCAGAGGACTAGCGGGGAATGAGCAGTTCTTC. As protein: CASRGLAGNEQFF.